What follows describes a single TCR beta chain. The sample comes from a study of blood T cell repertoires in COVID-19. Study as a whole: Acute and convalescent COVID-19 specimens originated in the United States, Italy and Spain.

Germline CDR1 is LGHDT and CDR2 is YNNKEL (reference sequence). V was pared by 4 bases and J by 4 bases, with 3 bases of the junction left unmatched. The CDR3 is made up of 13 amino acids. Participants were aged about 18 to 89 years from more than 20 US areas. Each exposed participant met a COVID-19 case in the 2 weeks preceding study entry. Libraries were prepared by immunoSEQ multiplex PCR; TCRdb keeps only in-frame clonotypes and omits some of them. The data hold hundreds of thousands of clones, with just under 90% observed a single time. Sequencing was done on a sample of PBMCs or T cells enriched from blood (not recorded which). The chain employs TRBV3-1 (or the pseudogene TRBV3-2) and TRBJ1-2; TRBD1 agrees at 7 bases. The receptor comes from a man aged 50-60 years who had been exposed to COVID-19. The CDR3 region has the DNA TGTGCCAGCAGCCTGGGACAGATCTATGGCTACACCTTC. This gives the protein CASSLGQIYGYTF.